This T cell receptor beta chain was sequenced during a study of blood T cells in healthy people across ages. V lost 4 bases to trimming and J lost 8 bases, with 12 bases between them. This CDR3 has 13 amino acids. Germline CDR1 SGHTA, CDR2 FQGTGA. A sample-barcoded 5' primer and a J-beta primer mix were used in a second PCR of roughly 6 to 11 cycles. Researchers report that each sample yielded at least 3 million CDR3-containing paired-end reads. MiXCR, applied by TCRdb to the 5' RACE reads, yields one record per CDR3 protein. The sample has about 780,000 distinct CDR3 sequences, roughly 25% seen once. The study, taken as a whole, reports: Higher diversity and more naive CD4+ cells were features of long-lived donors, compared to aged donors.

Every donor gave ten milliliters of peripheral blood. In its sample, this clonotype was seen a few times. What it binds is not known. This sample also appeared in a second study, on T cells of mothers and their children.

This rearrangement joins TRBV7-3 to TRBJ2-1, with D hard to call. Sequences were obtained from blood. The source is a boy aged 5-17 years in good health. CDR3 DNA sequence: TGTGCCAGCAGCTCCCGTTTACGGGATGAGCAGTTCTTC. Translated, it gives CASSSRLRDEQFF.